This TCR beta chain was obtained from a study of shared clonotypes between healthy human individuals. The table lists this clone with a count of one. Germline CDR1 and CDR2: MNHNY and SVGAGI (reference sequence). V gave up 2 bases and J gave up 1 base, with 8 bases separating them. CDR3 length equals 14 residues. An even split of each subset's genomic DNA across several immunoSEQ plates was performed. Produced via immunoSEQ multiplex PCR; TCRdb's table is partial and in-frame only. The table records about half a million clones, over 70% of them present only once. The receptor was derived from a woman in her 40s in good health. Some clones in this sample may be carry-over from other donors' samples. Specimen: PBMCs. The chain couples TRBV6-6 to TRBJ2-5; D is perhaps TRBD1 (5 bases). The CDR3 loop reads CASSYPGPQETQYF. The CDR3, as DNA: TGTGCCAGCAGTTACCCAGGGCCCCAAGAGACCCAGTACTTC.